One and the same sample provided the 25 T cell receptor beta chains below, sequenced in a study of T cell responses to AZD1222 COVID-19 vaccine. Produced via immunoSEQ multiplex PCR; TCRdb's table is partial and in-frame only. The data hold over 110,000 clones, with roughly nine tenths observed a single time. The sequences come from peripheral blood, collected 28 days after the second AZD1222 dose. The origin of the receptors is an adult who received the AZD1222 COVID-19 vaccine.

The chain is built from TRBV7-6 and TRBJ2-1, with a tentative D call TRBD2 (7 bases). V dropped 4 bases and J dropped 1 base, with 17 bases sitting between them. Germline loops: CDR1 SGHVS, CDR2 FNYEAQ. The CDR3 is made up of 17 amino acids. The CDR3 protein is CASSYPGAGESYNEQFF. In DNA form, the CDR3 reads TGTGCCAGCAGCTACCCGGGGGCGGGGGAATCCTACAATGAGCAGTTCTTC.

This sequence joins TRBV6-5 and TRBJ1-2, with D unclear. The germline V and J ends were trimmed by 0 bases and 3 bases, with 8 bases remaining between them. Germline V CDR1 and CDR2: MNHEY, SVGAGI. The CDR3 spans 14 residues. The CDR3 DNA follows: TGTGCCAGCAGTTACTCCAGGAGCTACTATGGCTACACCTTC. This gives the protein CASSYSRSYYGYTF.

The CDR3 sequence is CASSQAPATTGNTIYF. The DNA for the CDR3 is TGTGCCAGCAGCCAGGCACCAGCTACGACCGGAAACACCATATATTTT. V is TRBV4-2 and J is TRBJ1-3; D is unresolved. Germline-derived CDR1 and CDR2 are LGHNA and YNFKEQ. The CDR3 runs to 16 residues. Trimming left V 3 bases short and J 4 bases short, with 16 bases between.

The chain joins TRBV9 to TRBJ1-1, with 7 nucleotides matching TRBD1. J gave up 7 bases and V 0 bases, and 6 bases lay outside the gene matches. CDR1 and CDR2 (germline): SGDLS, YYNGEE. This CDR3 has 14 residues. CDR3 nucleotides: TGTGCCAGCAGCGTAGCTTTGACAGGGAGTGAAGCTTTCTTT. Translating gives CASSVALTGSEAFF.

This rearrangement joins TRBV19 to TRBJ1-1, with D tentatively TRBD1 (5 bases). V was pared by 4 bases and J by 5 bases, with 11 bases between. Germline V gene data show CDR1 as LNHDA and CDR2 as SQIVND (reference sequence). This CDR3 comprises 13 residues. The CDR3 region has the DNA TGTGCCAGTAGTACCCAGGGTGGAACTGAAGCTTTCTTT. This codes for CASSTQGGTEAFF. Full variable domain (outside the CDR3, taken from reference TRBV19 and TRBJ1-1): DGGITQSPKYLFRKEGQNVTLSCEQNLNHDAMYWYRQDPGQGLRLIYYSQIVNDFQKGDIAEGYSVSREKKESFPLTVTSAQKNPTAFYLCASSTQGGTEAFFGQGTRLTVV.

V and J are TRBV11-1 and TRBJ2-1; 7 bases match TRBD2. The CDR3 runs to 12 residues. The junction had 5 bases not matched to a gene; V was cut back by 5 bases and J by 10 bases. Germline V gives CDR1 SGHAT, CDR2 FQDESV (reference sequence). The CDR3 here is CASSLSGLEQFF. CDR3 sequence (DNA): TGTGCCAGCAGCCTTAGCGGGTTGGAGCAGTTCTTC.

This clone has more than one count but fewer than ten. The chain carries TRBV3-1 (or the pseudogene TRBV3-2) and TRBJ1-1; 8 nucleotides match TRBD1. Trimming removed 6 bases from V and 11 bases from J; junction bases left unmatched: 11. Germline V CDR1 and CDR2: LGHDT, YNNKEL (reference sequence). This CDR3 has 13 amino acids. The CDR3 loop is CASRPDRGYGAFF. CDR3 bases: TGTGCCAGCAGGCCCGACAGGGGATATGGGGCTTTCTTT.

The V and J genes are TRBV19 and TRBJ1-1, with a weak D call TRBD1 (5 bases). CDR1 is LNHDA and CDR2 is SQIVND in the germline V gene (reference sequence). This CDR3 is 13 amino acids long. V was clipped by 8 bases and J by 0 bases, with 10 bases between them. CDR3: CASGTSMNTEAFF. The CDR3 bases are TGTGCCAGTGGGACTTCTATGAACACTGAAGCTTTCTTT.

V and J are TRBV6-2 or TRBV6-3 and TRBJ1-2; tentative D call: TRBD1 (6 bases). The V gene lost 5 bases and the J gene lost 6 bases, with 13 bases spanning the gap. Germline V lookup: CDR1 MNHEY, CDR2 SVGEGT. The CDR3 runs to 13 residues. In DNA form, the CDR3 reads TGTGCCAGCAGTCTTACAGGGACTAATGGCTACACCTTC. Its protein product is CASSLTGTNGYTF.

CDR3 loop: CASSIIGQQNTEAFF. As DNA, the CDR3 is TGTGCCAGCAGTATTATTGGACAGCAGAACACTGAAGCTTTCTTT. The chain uses TRBV27 and TRBJ1-1; D possibly corresponds to TRBD1 (6 bases). CDR1 is MNHEY, CDR2 SMNVEV, per germline (reference sequence). With 5 bases removed from V and 1 base from J, the gap between germline ends came to 14 bases. The CDR3 contains 15 residues.

This rearrangement joins TRBV28 to TRBJ1-4; D remains ambiguous. Trimming left V 3 bases short and J 7 bases short, with 9 bases between. Germline-derived CDR1 and CDR2 are MDHEN and SYDVKM. The CDR3 runs to 13 residues. The CDR3 sequence is CASSLEAFEKLFF. The CDR3 nucleotides read TGTGCCAGCAGTTTGGAGGCGTTTGAAAAACTGTTTTTT.

The CDR3 sequence: CAIRTGIGTEAFF. The DNA for the CDR3 is TGTGCCATCAGAACAGGGATAGGAACTGAAGCTTTCTTT. The rearrangement uses TRBV10-3 and TRBJ1-1, with D possibly TRBD1 on 6 matching bases. The V end was cut by 6 bases, the J end by 5 bases, with 13 bases between. The CDR3 is made up of 13 amino acids. CDR1 and CDR2 (germline): ENHRY, SYGVKD.

The chain recombines TRBV7-9 with TRBJ1-2, with D hard to call. Germline CDR1 SEHNR, CDR2 FQNEAQ (reference sequence). V shed 4 bases and J shed 4 bases, with 16 bases lying between them. CDR3 length: 15 residues. The CDR3 sequence is CASSSSPLRGYGYTF. In nucleotides, the CDR3 is TGTGCCAGCAGCTCGTCCCCCCTGCGTGGCTATGGCTACACCTTC.

The count of this clone is one. The chain uses TRBV20-1 and TRBJ1-1; D is ambiguous. The CDR3 extends over 10 amino acids. V lost 4 bases, J lost 6 bases, and 6 bases lay in between. Looked up from germline, CDR1 is DFQATT and CDR2 is SNEGSKA (reference sequence). The CDR3 DNA reads as TGCAGTGCTACTGGCCCTGAAGCTTTCTTT. As protein: CSATGPEAFF.

V usage is TRBV28 and J usage is TRBJ1-1, with D perhaps TRBD1 (5 bases). In germline, CDR1 is MDHEN, CDR2 SYDVKM. This CDR3 is built from 15 residues. V lost 6 bases, J lost 1 base, and 15 bases lay in between. This CDR3 reads CASSSLWGKNTEAFF. The CDR3 bases are TGTGCCAGCAGCTCCCTATGGGGGAAGAACACTGAAGCTTTCTTT.

The rearrangement joins TRBV7-9 to TRBJ1-4; D is uncertain. The CDR3 spans 13 residues. Germline V lookup: CDR1 SEHNR, CDR2 FQNEAQ (reference sequence). V shed 5 bases and J shed 8 bases, with 12 bases lying between them. The CDR3: CASSQDQEEKLFF. CDR3 coding DNA: TGTGCCAGCAGCCAAGACCAGGAGGAAAAACTGTTTTTT.

This clone has a single count. This rearrangement joins TRBV5-5 to TRBJ1-4; no clear D. The CDR3 is 13 amino acids. V was pared by 5 bases and J by 7 bases, with 12 bases between. Germline CDR1 is SGHKS and CDR2 is YYEKEE (reference sequence). CDR3 sequence (DNA): TGTGCCAGCAGTGCCACAATTGGTGAAAAACTGTTTTTT. Translation: CASSATIGEKLFF.

The chain links TRBV5-5 to TRBJ1-2; 7 bases agree with TRBD1. V trimming: 4 bases; J trimming: 2 bases; junction bases outside the gene matches: 8. The germline CDR1 and CDR2 sequences are SGHKS and YYEKEE (reference sequence). CDR3 length: 15 amino acids. In nucleotides, the CDR3 is TGTGCCAGCAGCCTGGGCTTGGACAGGAACTATGGCTACACCTTC. Encoded protein: CASSLGLDRNYGYTF.

DNA of the CDR3: TGTGCCATCAGTGAGTCCCCACTAGCGGGAGTCCTCCCAGATACGCAGTATTTT. Translating it yields CAISESPLAGVLPDTQYF. The chain joins TRBV10-3 to TRBJ2-3; 11 nucleotides match TRBD2. V trimming: 0 bases; J trimming: 4 bases; junction bases outside the gene matches: 9. The CDR3 runs to 18 residues. The germline CDR1 and CDR2 sequences are ENHRY and SYGVKD.

V gene TRBV18 combines with J gene TRBJ2-3, with a tentative D call TRBD2 (6 bases). The V end was cut by 3 bases, the J end by 1 base, with 11 bases between. This CDR3 has 15 residues. Germline V gene lookup returns CDR1 KGHSH and CDR2 LQKENI. The CDR3 sequence is CASSPSAGRTDTQYF. The CDR3 DNA follows: TGTGCCAGCTCACCCTCAGCGGGCCGCACAGATACGCAGTATTTT.

This clone was observed a handful of times. The CDR3 coding sequence is TGCAGCGTTGCGGACCGGAGTTTGACTGAAGCTTTCTTT. Its translation: CSVADRSLTEAFF. The chain has TRBV29-1 and TRBJ1-1; D is uncertain. CDR1 and CDR2 (germline): SQVTM, ANQGSEA. The V and J ends lost 4 bases and 5 bases respectively, with 14 bases between them. CDR3 length equals 13 residues.

This sequence joins TRBV7-9 and TRBJ1-1, with a weak D call TRBD1 (5 bases). V lost 5 bases to trimming and J lost 7 bases, with 11 bases between them. The V gene's germline CDR1 is SEHNR and CDR2 FQNEAQ (reference sequence). This CDR3 is built from 12 residues. The CDR3: CASSHGALEAFF. The CDR3 DNA is TGTGCCAGCAGCCACGGGGCTCTTGAAGCTTTCTTT.

This clone was counted once. CDR3 DNA sequence: TGTGCCAGCAGTGTGGGCAGGGGCACTGAAGCTTTCTTT. Translating it yields CASSVGRGTEAFF. The rearrangement links TRBV2 to TRBJ1-1, with D perhaps TRBD1 (6 bases). With 4 bases removed from V and 4 bases from J, the gap between germline ends came to 10 bases. CDR1 is SNHLY, CDR2 FYNNEI, per germline. CDR3 length equals 13 residues.

This clone was observed once. V is TRBV25-1 and J is TRBJ1-5, with D uncertain. The germline V gene encodes CDR1 MGHDK and CDR2 SYGVNS. The CDR3 contains 12 residues. V was trimmed by 6 bases and J by 9 bases, leaving 12 bases between them. In nucleotides, the CDR3 is TGTGCCAGCAGCGAAGGTCTGGCGCCCCAGCATTTT. It is translated as CASSEGLAPQHF.

The chain is built from TRBV6-4 and TRBJ2-1; no definite D call. The CDR3 runs to 14 residues. Trimming stripped 7 bases from V and 6 bases from J, with 16 bases between. Germline CDR1 is MRHNA and CDR2 is SNTAGT. Here the CDR3 DNA reads TGTGCCAGCAAAGGGCATCCCTTTCTCAATGAGCAGTTCTTC. Protein sequence: CASKGHPFLNEQFF.